The T cell receptor (beta chain) described here comes from a study of neoadjuvant anti-PD-1 for oral cavity cancer. Study context: Patients mostly received three to four biweekly nivolumab doses at 3 mg/kg before surgery.

The V gene lost 7 bases and the J gene lost 8 bases, with 21 bases spanning the gap. The V gene's germline CDR1 is SGHAT and CDR2 FQNNGV. There are 15 residues in the CDR3. The time point here: after neoadjuvant nivolumab, at surgical resection. Cohort: HPV-negative, locally advanced oral cavity squamous cell carcinoma patients. The study's findings and limits: TCR analyses covered only a few patients per response group.

This clone turned up a few times. Its antigen remains unidentified. The protocol was immunoSEQ multiplex PCR, while the TCRdb copy is restricted to in-frame clones and leaves out a portion. The data show around 8,400 clones, with around 69% seen just once and roughly 3% held by the top ten. The TCR was taken from a person aged 35 to 85 with oral cavity squamous cell carcinoma. The chain has TRBV11-2 and TRBJ2-1, with D tentatively TRBD2 (7 bases). The specimen was PBMCs, collected after nivolumab (anti-PD-1) treatment. This CDR3 is CASTPKRGGRDEQFF. The DNA of the CDR3 is TGTGCCAGCACCCCAAAGAGGGGGGGTCGGGATGAGCAGTTCTTC.